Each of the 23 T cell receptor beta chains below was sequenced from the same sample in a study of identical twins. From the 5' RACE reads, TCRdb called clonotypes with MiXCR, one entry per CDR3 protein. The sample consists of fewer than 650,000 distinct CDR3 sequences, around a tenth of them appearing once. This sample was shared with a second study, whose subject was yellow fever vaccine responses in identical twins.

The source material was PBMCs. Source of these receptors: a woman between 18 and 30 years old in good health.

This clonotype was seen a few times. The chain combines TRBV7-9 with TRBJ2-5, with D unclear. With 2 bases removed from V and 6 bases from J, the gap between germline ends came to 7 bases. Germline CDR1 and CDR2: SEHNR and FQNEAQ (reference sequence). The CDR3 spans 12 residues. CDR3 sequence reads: CASSLNVQTQYF. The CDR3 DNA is TGTGCCAGCAGCTTAAATGTCCAGACCCAGTACTTC. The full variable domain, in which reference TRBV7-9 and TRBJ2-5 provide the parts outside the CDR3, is DTGVSQNPRHKITKRGQNVTFRCDPISEHNRLYWYRQTLGQGPEFLTYFQNEAQLEKSRLLSDRFSAERPKGSFSTLEIQRTEQGDSAMYLCASSLNVQTQYFGPGTRLLVL.

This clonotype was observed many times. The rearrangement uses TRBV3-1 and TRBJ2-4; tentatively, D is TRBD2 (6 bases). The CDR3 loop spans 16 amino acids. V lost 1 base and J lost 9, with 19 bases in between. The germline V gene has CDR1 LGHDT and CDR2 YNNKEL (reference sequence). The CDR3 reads CASSQGPRLSGGIQYF. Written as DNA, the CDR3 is TGTGCCAGCAGCCAAGGCCCCCGTCTATCCGGGGGCATTCAGTACTTC.

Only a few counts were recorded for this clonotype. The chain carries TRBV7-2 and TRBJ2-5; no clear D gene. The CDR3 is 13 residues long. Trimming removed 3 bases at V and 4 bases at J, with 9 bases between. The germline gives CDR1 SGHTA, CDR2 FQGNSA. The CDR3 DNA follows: TGTGCCAGCAGCTTGTCTCCCACAGAGACCCAGTACTTC. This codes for CASSLSPTETQYF.

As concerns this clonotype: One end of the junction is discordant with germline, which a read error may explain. This chain's CDR3 is CASSSAPGLADF. CDR3 bases: TGTGCCAGCAGCTCCGCCCCGGGACTAGCGGACTTC. The chain uses TRBV7-9 and TRBJ2-5; TRBD2 matches at 11 bases. Germline V gives CDR1 SEHNR, CDR2 FQNEAQ (reference sequence). The CDR3 spans 12 residues.

CDR3 sequence: CSAAGTSGSLWEQYF. The CDR3 DNA follows: TGCAGTGCGGCCGGGACTAGCGGAAGTCTCTGGGAGCAGTACTTC. The chain recombines TRBV20-1 with TRBJ2-7; 11 nucleotides match TRBD2. Germline V CDR1 and CDR2: DFQATT, SNEGSKA (reference sequence). The junction had 14 bases not matched to a gene; V was cut back by 6 bases and J by 7 bases. This CDR3 is built from 15 residues.

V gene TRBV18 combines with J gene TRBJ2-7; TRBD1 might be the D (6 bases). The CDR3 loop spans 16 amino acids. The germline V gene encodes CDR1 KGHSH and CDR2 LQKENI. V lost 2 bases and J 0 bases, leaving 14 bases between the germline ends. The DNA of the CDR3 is TGTGCCAGCTCACCAGAAAGACAGGCGAGCTCCTACGAGCAGTACTTC. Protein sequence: CASSPERQASSYEQYF.

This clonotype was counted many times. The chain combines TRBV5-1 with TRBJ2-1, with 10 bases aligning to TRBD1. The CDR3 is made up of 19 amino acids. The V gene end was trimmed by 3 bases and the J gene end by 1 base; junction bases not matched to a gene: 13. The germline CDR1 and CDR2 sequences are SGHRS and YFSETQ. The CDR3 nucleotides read TGCGCCAGCAGCTCCACCACTCGTATGGACAGGGGGTCCTACAATGAGCAGTTCTTC. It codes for CASSSTTRMDRGSYNEQFF.

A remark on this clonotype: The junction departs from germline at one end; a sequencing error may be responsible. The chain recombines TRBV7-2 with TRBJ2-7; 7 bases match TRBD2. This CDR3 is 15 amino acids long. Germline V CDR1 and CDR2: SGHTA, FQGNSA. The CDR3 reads CASRLGGGSQGEQYF. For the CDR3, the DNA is TGTGCCAGCAGGTTAGGCGGGGGTAGCCAGGGCGAGCAGTACTTC. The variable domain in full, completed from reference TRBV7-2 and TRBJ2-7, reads GAGVSQSPSNKVTEKGKDVELRCDPISGHTALYWYRQSLGQGLEFLIYFQGNSAPDKSGLPSDRFSAERTGGSVSTLTIQRTQQEDSAVYLCASRLGGGSQGEQYFGPGTRLTVT.

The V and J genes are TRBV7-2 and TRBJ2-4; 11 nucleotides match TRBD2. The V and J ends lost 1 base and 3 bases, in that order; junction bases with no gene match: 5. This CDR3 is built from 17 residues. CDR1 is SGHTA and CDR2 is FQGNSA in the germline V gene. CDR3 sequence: CASSLGSGGAYKNIQYF. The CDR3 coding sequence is TGTGCCAGCAGCTTAGGTAGCGGGGGGGCGTACAAAAACATTCAGTACTTC.

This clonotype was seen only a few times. The CDR3 is CASRETASYEQYF. The CDR3 DNA follows: TGTGCCAGCAGGGAGACAGCTTCCTACGAGCAGTACTTC. The V call is TRBV6-2 or TRBV6-3, the J call TRBJ2-7; possible D gene TRBD1, 5 bases. Trimming stripped 6 bases from V and 1 base from J, with 10 bases between. CDR3 length equals 13 residues. The germline V gene has CDR1 MNHEY and CDR2 SVGEGT.

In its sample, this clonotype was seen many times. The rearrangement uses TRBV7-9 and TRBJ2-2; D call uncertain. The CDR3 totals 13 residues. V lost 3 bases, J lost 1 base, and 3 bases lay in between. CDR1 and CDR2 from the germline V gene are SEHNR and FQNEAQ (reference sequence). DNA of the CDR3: TGTGCCAGCAGCTTCGAGAACACCGGGGAGCTGTTTTTT. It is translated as CASSFENTGELFF.

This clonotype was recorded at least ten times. The CDR3 bases are TGCGCCAGCAGCCAAACACTAGGAAACGAGCAGTACTTC. Translating it yields CASSQTLGNEQYF. The chain recombines TRBV4-3 with TRBJ2-7, with D perhaps TRBD2 (5 bases). Trimming removed 2 bases at V and 5 bases at J, with 10 bases between. CDR1 is LGHNA and CDR2 is YSLEER in the germline V gene. The CDR3 runs 13 residues.

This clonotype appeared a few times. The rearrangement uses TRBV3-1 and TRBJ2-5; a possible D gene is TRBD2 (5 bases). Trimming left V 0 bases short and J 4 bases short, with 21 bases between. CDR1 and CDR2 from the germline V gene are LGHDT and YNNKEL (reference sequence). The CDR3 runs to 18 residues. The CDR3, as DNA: TGTGCCAGCAGCCAAGATTTTGGTAGCGTTGGGCCAGGAGAGACCCAGTACTTC. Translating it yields CASSQDFGSVGPGETQYF.

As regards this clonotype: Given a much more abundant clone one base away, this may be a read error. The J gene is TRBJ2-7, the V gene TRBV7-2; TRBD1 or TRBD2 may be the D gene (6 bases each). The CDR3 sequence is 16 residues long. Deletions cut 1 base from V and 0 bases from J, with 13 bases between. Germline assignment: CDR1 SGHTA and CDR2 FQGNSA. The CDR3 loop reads CASSLGGATSSYEQYF. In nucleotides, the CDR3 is TGTGCCAGCAGCTTAGGGGGGGCGACCTCCTCCTACGAGCAGTACTTC. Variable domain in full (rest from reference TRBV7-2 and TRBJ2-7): GAGVSQSPSNKVTEKGKDVELRCDPISGHTALYWYRQSLGQGLEFLIYFQGNSAPDKSGLPSDRFSAERTGGSVSTLTIQRTQQEDSAVYLCASSLGGATSSYEQYFGPGTRLTVT.

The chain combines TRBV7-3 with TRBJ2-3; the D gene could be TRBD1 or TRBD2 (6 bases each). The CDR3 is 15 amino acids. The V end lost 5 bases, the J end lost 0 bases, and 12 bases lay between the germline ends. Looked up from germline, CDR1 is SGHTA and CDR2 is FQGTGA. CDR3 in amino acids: CASSPVGGSTDTQYF. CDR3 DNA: TGTGCCAGCAGCCCAGTAGGGGGGAGCACAGATACGCAGTATTTT.

CDR3 residues: CASSEASSYNSPLHF. CDR3 nucleotide sequence: TGTGCCAGCAGTGAAGCGAGCTCCTATAATTCACCCCTCCACTTT. The gene calls are TRBV2 and TRBJ1-6, with D unresolved. CDR3 length: 15 amino acids. V lost 0 bases and J lost 0, with 3 bases in between. Germline V gene data show CDR1 as SNHLY and CDR2 as FYNNEI.

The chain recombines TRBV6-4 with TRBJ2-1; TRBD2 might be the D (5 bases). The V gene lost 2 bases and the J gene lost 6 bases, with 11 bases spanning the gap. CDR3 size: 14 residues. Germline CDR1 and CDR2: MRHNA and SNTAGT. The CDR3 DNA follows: TGTGCCAGCAGTGACCTAACCGGAGGCAATGAGCAGTTCTTC. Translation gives CASSDLTGGNEQFF.

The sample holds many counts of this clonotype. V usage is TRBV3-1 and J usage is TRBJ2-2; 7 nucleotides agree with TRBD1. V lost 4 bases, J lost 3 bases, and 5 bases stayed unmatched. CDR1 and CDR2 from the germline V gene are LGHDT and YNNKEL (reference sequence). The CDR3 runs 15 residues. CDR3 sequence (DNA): TGTGCCAGCAGCCTATGGACAGGAGACACCGGGGAGCTGTTTTTT. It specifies CASSLWTGDTGELFF.

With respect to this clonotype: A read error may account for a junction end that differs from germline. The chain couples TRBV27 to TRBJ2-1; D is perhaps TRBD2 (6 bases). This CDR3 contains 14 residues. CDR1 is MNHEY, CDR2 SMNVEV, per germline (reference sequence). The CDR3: CASTRGTPYNEQSF. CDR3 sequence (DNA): TGTGCCAGCACACGGGGGACCCCTTACAATGAGCAGTCCTTC.

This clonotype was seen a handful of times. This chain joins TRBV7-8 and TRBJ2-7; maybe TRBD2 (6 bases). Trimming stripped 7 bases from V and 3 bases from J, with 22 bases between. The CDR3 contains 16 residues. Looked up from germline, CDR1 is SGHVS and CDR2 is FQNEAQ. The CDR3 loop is CASTPIGGLENYEQYF. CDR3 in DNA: TGTGCCAGCACGCCAATTGGGGGGTTGGAAAACTACGAGCAGTACTTC.

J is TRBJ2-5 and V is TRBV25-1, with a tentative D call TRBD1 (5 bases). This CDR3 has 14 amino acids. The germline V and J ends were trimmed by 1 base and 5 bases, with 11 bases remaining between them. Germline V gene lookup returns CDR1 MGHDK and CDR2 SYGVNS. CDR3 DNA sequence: TGTGCCAGCAGTGAATTGCAGGGTGGCGAGACCCAGTACTTC. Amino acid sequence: CASSELQGGETQYF.

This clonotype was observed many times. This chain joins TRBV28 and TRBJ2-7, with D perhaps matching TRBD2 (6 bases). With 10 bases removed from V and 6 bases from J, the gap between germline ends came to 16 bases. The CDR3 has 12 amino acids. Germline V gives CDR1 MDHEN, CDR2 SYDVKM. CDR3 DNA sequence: TGTGCCACCAAGTCCGGCGGGGCCGAGCAGTACTTC. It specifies CATKSGGAEQYF.

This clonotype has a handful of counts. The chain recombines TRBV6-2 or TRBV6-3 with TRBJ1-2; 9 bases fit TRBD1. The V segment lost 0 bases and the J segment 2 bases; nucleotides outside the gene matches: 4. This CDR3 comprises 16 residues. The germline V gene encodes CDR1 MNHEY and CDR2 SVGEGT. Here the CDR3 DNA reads TGTGCCAGCAGTTACTCGAAGGACAGGGGAAACTATGGCTACACCTTC. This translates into CASSYSKDRGNYGYTF.